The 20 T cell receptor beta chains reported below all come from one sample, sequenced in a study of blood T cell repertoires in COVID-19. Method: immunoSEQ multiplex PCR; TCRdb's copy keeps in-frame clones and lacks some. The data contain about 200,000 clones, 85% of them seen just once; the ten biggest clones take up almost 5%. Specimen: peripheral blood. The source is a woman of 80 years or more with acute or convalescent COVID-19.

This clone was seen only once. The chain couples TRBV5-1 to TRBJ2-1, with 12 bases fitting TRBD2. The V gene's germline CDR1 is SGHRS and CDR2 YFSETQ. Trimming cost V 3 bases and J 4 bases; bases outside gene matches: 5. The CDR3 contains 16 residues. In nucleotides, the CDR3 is TGCGCCAGCAGCTCCCAACTAGCGGGAGGATACAATGAGCAGTTCTTC. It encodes CASSSQLAGGYNEQFF. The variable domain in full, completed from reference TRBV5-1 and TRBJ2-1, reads KAGVTQTPRYLIKTRGQQVTLSCSPISGHRSVSWYQQTPGQGLQFLFEYFSETQRNKGNFPGRFSGRQFSNSRSEMNVSTLELGDSALYLCASSSQLAGGYNEQFFGPGTRLTVL.

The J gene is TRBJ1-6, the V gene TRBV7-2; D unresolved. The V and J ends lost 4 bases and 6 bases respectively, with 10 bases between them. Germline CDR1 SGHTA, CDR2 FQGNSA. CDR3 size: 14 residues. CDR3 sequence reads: CASSSPYGNSPLHF. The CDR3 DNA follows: TGTGCCAGCAGCTCTCCGTACGGTAATTCACCCCTCCACTTT.

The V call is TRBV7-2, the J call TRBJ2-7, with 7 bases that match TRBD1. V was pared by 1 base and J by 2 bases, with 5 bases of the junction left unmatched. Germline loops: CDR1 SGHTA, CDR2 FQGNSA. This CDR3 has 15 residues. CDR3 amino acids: CASSLDRGTPYEQYF. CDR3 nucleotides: TGTGCCAGCAGCTTAGACAGGGGTACACCCTACGAGCAGTACTTC.

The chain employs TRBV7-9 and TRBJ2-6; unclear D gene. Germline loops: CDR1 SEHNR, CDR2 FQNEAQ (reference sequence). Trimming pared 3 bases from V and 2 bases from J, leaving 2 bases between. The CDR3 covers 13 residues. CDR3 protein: CASSFAGANVLTF. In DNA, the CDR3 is TGTGCCAGCAGCTTCGCTGGGGCCAACGTCCTGACTTTC.

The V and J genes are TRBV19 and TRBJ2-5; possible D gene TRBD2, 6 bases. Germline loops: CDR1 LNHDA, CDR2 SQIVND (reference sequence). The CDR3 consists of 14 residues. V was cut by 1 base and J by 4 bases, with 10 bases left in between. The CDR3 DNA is TGTGCCAGTAGTATAGTTGAGGGAGGAGAGACCCAGTACTTC. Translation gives CASSIVEGGETQYF.

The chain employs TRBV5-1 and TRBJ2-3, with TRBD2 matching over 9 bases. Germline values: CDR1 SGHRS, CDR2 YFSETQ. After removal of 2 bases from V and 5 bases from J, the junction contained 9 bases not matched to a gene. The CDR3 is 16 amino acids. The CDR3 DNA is TGCGCCAGCAGCTTTATGCGCGGGAGGGCCGGAGATACGCAGTATTTT. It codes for CASSFMRGRAGDTQYF.

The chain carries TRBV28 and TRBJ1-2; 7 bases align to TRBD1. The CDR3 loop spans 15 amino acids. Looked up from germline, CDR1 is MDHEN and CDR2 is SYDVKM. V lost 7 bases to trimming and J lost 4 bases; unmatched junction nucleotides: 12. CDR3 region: CASTAGTAGSYGYTF. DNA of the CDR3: TGTGCCAGCACCGCCGGGACAGCTGGATCCTATGGCTACACCTTC.

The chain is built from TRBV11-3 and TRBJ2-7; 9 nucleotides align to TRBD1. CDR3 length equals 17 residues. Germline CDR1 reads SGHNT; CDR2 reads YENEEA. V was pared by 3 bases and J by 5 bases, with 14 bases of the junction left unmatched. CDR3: CASSFGQGSIGSHEQYF. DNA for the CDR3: TGTGCCAGCAGCTTCGGACAGGGGAGTATTGGATCCCACGAGCAGTACTTC. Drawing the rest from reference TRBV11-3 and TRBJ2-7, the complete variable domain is EAGVVQSPRYKIIEKKQPVAFWCNPISGHNTLYWYLQNLGQGPELLIRYENEEAVDDSQLPKDRFSAERLKGVDSTLKIQPAELGDSAVYLCASSFGQGSIGSHEQYFGPGTRLTVT.

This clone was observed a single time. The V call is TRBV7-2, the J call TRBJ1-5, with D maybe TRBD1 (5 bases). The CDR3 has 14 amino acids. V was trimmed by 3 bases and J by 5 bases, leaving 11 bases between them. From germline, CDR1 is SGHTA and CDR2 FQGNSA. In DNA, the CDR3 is TGTGCCAGCAGCTTCTCCGGGGGGGATCAGCCCCAGCATTTT. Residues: CASSFSGGDQPQHF.

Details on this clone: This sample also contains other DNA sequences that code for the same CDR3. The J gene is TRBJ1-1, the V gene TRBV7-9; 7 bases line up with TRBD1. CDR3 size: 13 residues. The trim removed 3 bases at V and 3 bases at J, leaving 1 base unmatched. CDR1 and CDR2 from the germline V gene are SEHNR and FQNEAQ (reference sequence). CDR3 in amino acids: CASSLQGDTEAFF. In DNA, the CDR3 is TGTGCCAGCAGCTTGCAGGGGGACACTGAAGCTTTCTTT.

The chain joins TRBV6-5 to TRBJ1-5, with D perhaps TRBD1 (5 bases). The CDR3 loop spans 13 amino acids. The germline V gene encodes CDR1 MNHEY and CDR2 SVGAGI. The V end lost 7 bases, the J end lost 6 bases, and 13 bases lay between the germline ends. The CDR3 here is CASTAQVLQPQHF. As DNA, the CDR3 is TGTGCCAGCACTGCACAGGTCCTTCAGCCCCAGCATTTT.

The CDR3 loop is CAWSVRTDNEKLFF. The CDR3 DNA is TGTGCCTGGAGTGTACGGACAGACAATGAAAAACTGTTTTTT. V and J are TRBV30 and TRBJ1-4; TRBD1 might be the D (6 bases). This CDR3 is 14 amino acids long. Trimming left V 0 bases short and J 5 bases short, with 10 bases between. The germline V gene encodes CDR1 GTSNPN and CDR2 SVGIG (reference sequence).

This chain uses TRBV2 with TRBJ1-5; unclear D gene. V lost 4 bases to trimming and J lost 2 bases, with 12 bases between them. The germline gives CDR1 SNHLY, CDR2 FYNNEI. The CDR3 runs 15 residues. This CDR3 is CASSVAREGNQPQHF. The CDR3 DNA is TGTGCCAGCAGTGTAGCCCGGGAGGGCAATCAGCCCCAGCATTTT.

The CDR3 coding sequence is TGTGCCAGCAGTTTAGGGGACAGGGCAACTAATGAAAAACTGTTTTTT. Amino acids: CASSLGDRATNEKLFF. V usage is TRBV27 and J usage is TRBJ1-4; 9 positions agree with TRBD1. The CDR3 totals 16 residues. Per the germline V gene, CDR1 is MNHEY and CDR2 is SMNVEV (reference sequence). V shed 2 bases and J 0 bases; nucleotides not matched to a gene: 1.

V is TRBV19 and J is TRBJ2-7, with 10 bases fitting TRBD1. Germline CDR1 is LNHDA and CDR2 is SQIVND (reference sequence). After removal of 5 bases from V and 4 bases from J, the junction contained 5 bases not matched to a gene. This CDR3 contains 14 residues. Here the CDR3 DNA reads TGTGCCAGTAGTCGGGGGACAGGGGAGTACGAGCAGTACTTC. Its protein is CASSRGTGEYEQYF. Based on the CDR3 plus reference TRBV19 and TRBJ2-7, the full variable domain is DGGITQSPKYLFRKEGQNVTLSCEQNLNHDAMYWYRQDPGQGLRLIYYSQIVNDFQKGDIAEGYSVSREKKESFPLTVTSAQKNPTAFYLCASSRGTGEYEQYFGPGTRLTVT.

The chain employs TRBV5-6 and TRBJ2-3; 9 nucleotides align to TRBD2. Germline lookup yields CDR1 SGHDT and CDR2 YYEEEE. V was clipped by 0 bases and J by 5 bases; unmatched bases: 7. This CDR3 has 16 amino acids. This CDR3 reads CASSLGLAGDGDTQYF. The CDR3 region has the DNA TGTGCCAGCAGCTTGGGATTAGCGGGAGATGGAGATACGCAGTATTTT. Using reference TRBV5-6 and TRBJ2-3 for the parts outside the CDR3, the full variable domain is DAGVTQSPTHLIKTRGQQVTLRCSPKSGHDTVSWYQQALGQGPQFIFQYYEEEERQRGNFPDRFSGHQFPNYSSELNVNALLLGDSALYLCASSLGLAGDGDTQYFGPGTRLTVL.

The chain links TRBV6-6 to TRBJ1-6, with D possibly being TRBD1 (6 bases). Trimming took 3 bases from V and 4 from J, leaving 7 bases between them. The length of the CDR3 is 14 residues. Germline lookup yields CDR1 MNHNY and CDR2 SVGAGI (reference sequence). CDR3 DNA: TGTGCCAGCAGTTATACAGGGTATAATTCACCCCTCCACTTT. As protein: CASSYTGYNSPLHF.

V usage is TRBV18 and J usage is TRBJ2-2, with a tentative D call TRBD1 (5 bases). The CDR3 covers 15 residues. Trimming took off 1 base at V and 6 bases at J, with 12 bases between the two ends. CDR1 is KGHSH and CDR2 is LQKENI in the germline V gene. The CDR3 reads CASSPRQGEAGELFF. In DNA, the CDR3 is TGTGCCAGCTCACCACGCCAGGGTGAGGCCGGGGAGCTGTTTTTT. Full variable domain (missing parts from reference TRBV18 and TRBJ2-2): NAGVMQNPRHLVRRRGQEARLRCSPMKGHSHVYWYRQLPEEGLKFMVYLQKENIIDESGMPKERFSAEFPKEGPSILRIQQVVRGDSAAYFCASSPRQGEAGELFFGEGSRLTVL.

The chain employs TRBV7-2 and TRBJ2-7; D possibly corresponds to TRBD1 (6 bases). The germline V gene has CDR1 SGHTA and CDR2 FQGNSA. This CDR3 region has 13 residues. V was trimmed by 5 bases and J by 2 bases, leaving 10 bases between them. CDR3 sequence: CASSRQATYEQYF. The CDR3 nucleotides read TGTGCCAGCAGCAGACAGGCGACCTACGAGCAGTACTTC. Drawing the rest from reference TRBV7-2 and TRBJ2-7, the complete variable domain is GAGVSQSPSNKVTEKGKDVELRCDPISGHTALYWYRQSLGQGLEFLIYFQGNSAPDKSGLPSDRFSAERTGGSVSTLTIQRTQQEDSAVYLCASSRQATYEQYFGPGTRLTVT.

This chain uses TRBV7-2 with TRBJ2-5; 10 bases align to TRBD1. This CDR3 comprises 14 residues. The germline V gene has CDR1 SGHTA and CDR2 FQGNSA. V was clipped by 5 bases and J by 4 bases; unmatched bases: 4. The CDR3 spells CASSRQGASETQYF. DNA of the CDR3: TGTGCCAGCAGCAGACAGGGGGCTTCAGAGACCCAGTACTTC.